This T cell receptor beta chain originates from a study of T cells in Graves' hyperthyroidism and ophthalmopathy. The CDR3 regions of TCR beta were amplified from RNA transcripts. Using the HTBI primer set, a first-round RT-PCR was run on the TCR CDR3. TCRdb used MiXCR to reprocess the multiplex PCR reads, holding one entry per CDR3 protein. This table holds roughly 570,000 distinct CDR3 sequences, about a sixth found once. Many counts were recorded for this clonotype. Germline CDR1 reads LNHDA; CDR2 reads SQIVND (reference sequence). The CDR3 covers 15 residues. V dropped 2 bases and J dropped 1 base, with 11 bases sitting between them.

Sequences were obtained from blood. V and J are TRBV19 and TRBJ1-1; D is undetermined. The receptor's source is a woman aged 25 to 39 with Graves' hyperthyroidism. CDR3 residues: CASSIPGGGNTEAFF. DNA of the CDR3: TGTGCCAGTAGTATACCGGGAGGCGGGAACACTGAAGCTTTCTTT.